The subject of this entry is one TCR beta chain. Its antigen is unknown. Sample-barcoded 5' priming and a J-beta primer mix drove a second PCR of roughly 6 to 12 cycles. A single record per CDR3 protein comes from TCRdb applying MiXCR to the 5' RACE reads. This table has 780,000 or so distinct CDR3 sequences, roughly three fifths appearing once. The data originate from a study of blood T cells in healthy people across ages. General study results and limits: More naive CD4+ cells and higher diversity were found in long-lived than in aged donors.

The ends were cut back, 5 bases at V and 2 bases at J, with 10 bases in the middle. Germline values: CDR1 SNHLY, CDR2 FYNNEI. This CDR3 contains 13 residues. The rearrangement uses TRBV2 and TRBJ2-7; possibly TRBD1 or TRBD2 for D (6 bases each). The TCR originated in a man aged 40-55 years in good health. The sequenced material came from blood. The DNA for the CDR3 is TGTGCCAGCAGTCAGGGGAGGCCCTACGAGCAGTACTTC. It encodes CASSQGRPYEQYF.